This T cell receptor (beta chain) stems from a study of blood T cell repertoires in COVID-19. Study context: T cells, B-cell-depleted T cells, or PBMCs supplied cDNA or gDNA.

Sequencing used immunoSEQ multiplex PCR; TCRdb keeps in-frame clones, though not all of them. Altogether fewer than 400,000 clones are present, around 90% being singletons, with the ten largest covering approximately 5%. Assignments of participants to cohorts depended upon their own reported clinical history. V was clipped by 4 bases and J by 6 bases, with 18 bases between them. From germline, CDR1 is SGHAT and CDR2 FQNNGV. The CDR3 contains 16 residues. The sequenced sample consisted of PBMCs or T cells enriched from blood (not recorded which). The gene calls are TRBV11-2 and TRBJ2-2; weak D call: TRBD2 (6 bases). This sequence originates from a man aged 55 to 70 who had recovered from COVID-19. CDR3 region: CASSWGLSEASGELFF. CDR3 nucleotides: TGTGCCAGCAGCTGGGGACTTTCAGAGGCATCCGGGGAGCTGTTTTTT.